This TCR beta chain comes out of a study of blood T cell repertoires in COVID-19. Study-level background: The analysed material was cDNA or gDNA that came from T cells, B-cell-depleted T cells, or PBMCs.

Original data processing: Reference gene primer amplification gave nucleated cell count estimates. The method was immunoSEQ multiplex PCR; TCRdb's version includes in-frame clones alone and lacks a portion of them. V and J calls and clone size come straight from that table; D and trimming were deduced from the DNA. The data show around 140,000 clones, more than 80% seen once. The CDR3 loop spans 14 amino acids. From germline, CDR1 is SQVTM and CDR2 ANQGSEA. The V and J ends lost 7 bases and 0 bases respectively, with 15 bases between them. The source material was peripheral blood. The receptor was derived from a human donor in a cohort sampled during active COVID-19. V is TRBV29-1 and J is TRBJ1-1; D may be TRBD1 (6 bases). The CDR3 coding sequence is TGCAGCGCTTACCAGGGGAACATGAACACTGAAGCTTTCTTT. It translates to CSAYQGNMNTEAFF.